Sequencing of this T cell receptor (beta chain) was carried out in a study of shared clonotypes between healthy human individuals. CD8 cells classed as naive were CD45RO-negative and positively selected for CCR7, excluding terminally differentiated effector memory CD45RA+ cells. The CDR3 extends over 14 amino acids. Trimming took 4 bases from V and 8 from J, leaving 15 bases between them. CDR1 and CDR2 from the germline V gene are LNHDA and SQIVND (reference sequence). Repertoires were generated with immunoSEQ multiplex PCR, while TCRdb's copy carries only in-frame clones and drops some. The sample holds approximately 740,000 clones, almost 95% seen once.

The sample was naive CD8+ T cells sorted from blood. The chain recombines TRBV19 with TRBJ2-4; maybe TRBD1 (6 bases). The sequence was collected from a man aged 25-45 years in good health. CDR3 DNA sequence: TGTGCCAGTAGTAGAGGACAGAATGTAGACATTCAGTACTTC. It codes for CASSRGQNVDIQYF.